There are a few counts of the clone carrying this T cell receptor (beta chain). What it binds is not known. The source of the sample is a study of response to subunit inactivated influenza vaccine. General observations from the study: The authors suggested that every seasonal influenza vaccination recruits few new T cells.

TCRdb reprocessed the RT-PCR reads via MiXCR and lists one record per CDR3 protein. This sample has some 600,000 distinct CDR3 sequences, with about 14% found just once. The sequence was collected from a man between 50 and 59 years old who received an inactivated influenza vaccine. The material was PBMCs from blood, obtained 14 to 15 days before vaccination.

The CDR3 reads CSVESRTGSWGTQYF. For the CDR3, the DNA is TGCAGCGTTGAATCAAGGACAGGGAGCTGGGGTACGCAGTATTTT. V usage is TRBV29-1 and J usage is TRBJ2-3, with 8 bases aligning to TRBD1. The CDR3 is made up of 15 amino acids. Germline V gives CDR1 SQVTM, CDR2 ANQGSEA. V lost 2 bases to trimming and J lost 8 bases; unmatched junction nucleotides: 12.